The present T cell receptor (beta chain) was sequenced within a study of monozygotic twins with cystic fibrosis. For the study at large: Library input was about 3.3 micrograms of fragmented DNA, with approximately 14 PCR cycles.

Regarding the study as a whole: Monozygotic CF twins shared more identical nucleotide clonotypes than unrelated patients. In this small cohort, shared CDR3 numbers showed no association with age, concordance or disease severity. The repertoire was suggested to be naive-dominated, clonality median approximately 0.0098.

CDR1 and CDR2 (germline): SNHLY, FYNNEI. Trimming cost V 6 bases and J 8 bases; bases outside gene matches: 8. The CDR3 has 15 residues. Measured with immunoSEQ multiplex PCR; TCRdb has only the in-frame clones, and not every one. Of roughly 32,000 clones listed, around 96% are singletons. Comment on this clone: The antigen is undetermined.

The receptor's source is a girl aged 2 to 9 with cystic fibrosis. Input material: blood. The V and J genes are TRBV2 and TRBJ2-1; 12 nucleotides agree with TRBD2. CDR3 sequence reads: CASSRTSGIGDEQFF. The CDR3 DNA sequence: TGTGCCAGCAGCCGGACTAGCGGGATAGGCGATGAGCAGTTCTTC.